The 20 T cell receptor beta chains given below trace back to one sample, sequenced in a study of shared clonotypes between healthy human individuals. Profiled with immunoSEQ multiplex PCR; TCRdb holds only in-frame clones, not every one. The table has around 2,000,000 clones, around 96% seen once. Naive CD8 cells lacked CD45RO, underwent positive selection for CCR7 and left out terminally differentiated effector memory CD45RA+ cells. The specimen sequenced was naive CD8+ T cells sorted from blood. The receptors stem from a man aged 18 to 29 in good health.

With regard to this clone: In the same sample, other DNA sequences code for this CDR3. This chain links TRBV27 with TRBJ2-2; D gene uncertain. Germline CDR1 and CDR2: MNHEY and SMNVEV (reference sequence). The germline V and J ends were trimmed by 2 bases and 0 bases, with 4 bases remaining between them. This CDR3 comprises 14 residues. CDR3 nucleotide sequence: TGTGCCAGCAGTTTAGCTGCGAACACCGGGGAGCTGTTTTTT. It specifies CASSLAANTGELFF.

The rearrangement links TRBV4-3 to TRBJ1-1; 7 nucleotides line up with TRBD1. Germline V gives CDR1 LGHNA, CDR2 YSLEER. This CDR3 region has 19 residues. V lost 0 bases to trimming and J lost 5 bases; unmatched junction nucleotides: 18. CDR3 nucleotide sequence: TGCGCCAGCAGCCAAGATATTCAGGGGGAAGCAATATGGGCGACTGAAGCTTTCTTT. It is translated as CASSQDIQGEAIWATEAFF.

The chain recombines TRBV28 with TRBJ1-5; maybe TRBD1 (6 bases). V was pared by 2 bases and J by 2 bases, with 13 bases between. The CDR3 covers 16 residues. CDR1 is MDHEN, CDR2 SYDVKM, per germline. The CDR3 here is CASSLLTGYGNQPQHF. The DNA for the CDR3 is TGTGCCAGCAGTTTACTTACAGGGTACGGCAATCAGCCCCAGCATTTT.

V gene TRBV4-3 combines with J gene TRBJ2-1; a weak D match, TRBD2 (5 bases). Trimming removed 1 base at V and 3 bases at J, with 19 bases between. Germline values: CDR1 LGHNA, CDR2 YSLEER. The CDR3 totals 18 residues. The CDR3 DNA reads TGCGCCAGCAGCCAAGGCGTGGACTGGGCGGTTCTCTACAATGAGCAGTTCTTC. As protein: CASSQGVDWAVLYNEQFF.

This clone has just a few counts. The V call is TRBV4-1, the J call TRBJ1-1; D possibly corresponds to TRBD1 (5 bases). This CDR3 comprises 14 residues. V was pared by 4 bases and J by 5 bases, with 14 bases between. Germline V gene data show CDR1 as MGHRA and CDR2 as YSYEKL. Here the CDR3 DNA reads TGCGCCAGCAGCCCCTTGGAGGGGCTAACTGAAGCTTTCTTT. It encodes CASSPLEGLTEAFF.

The sample holds one count of this clone. This sample includes further DNA sequences coding for the same CDR3. The chain recombines TRBV5-6 with TRBJ2-7; D gene uncertain. CDR1 is SGHDT and CDR2 is YYEEEE in the germline V gene. The CDR3 has 12 residues. V lost 0 bases, J lost 3 bases, and 4 bases lay in between. The CDR3, as DNA: TGTGCCAGCAGCTTGGATAACTACGAGCAGTACTTC. It specifies CASSLDNYEQYF.

V is TRBV15 and J is TRBJ2-1; 12 bases fit TRBD2. The CDR3 is 18 residues long. Germline assignment: CDR1 LNHNV and CDR2 YYDKDF (reference sequence). J lost 2 bases, V lost 2 bases, and 7 bases had no gene match. The CDR3 DNA is TGTGCCACCAGCAGACGTCCCGGACTAGCGGGACCCTACAATGAGCAGTTCTTC. Translating gives CATSRRPGLAGPYNEQFF. Full variable domain (missing parts from reference TRBV15 and TRBJ2-1): DAMVIQNPRYQVTQFGKPVTLSCSQTLNHNVMYWYQQKSSQAPKLLFHYYDKDFNNEADTPDNFQSRRPNTSFCFLDIRSPGLGDTAMYLCATSRRPGLAGPYNEQFFGPGTRLTVL.

This clone was seen only a few times. Other DNA variants within this sample encode the same CDR3. J is TRBJ1-1 and V is TRBV30; D gene unclear. This CDR3 is built from 12 residues. V was clipped by 2 bases and J by 0 bases, with 4 bases between them. Germline V lookup: CDR1 GTSNPN, CDR2 SVGIG (reference sequence). The CDR3 coding sequence is TGTGCCTGGAGTCCGCTGAACACTGAAGCTTTCTTT. It translates to CAWSPLNTEAFF.

The chain recombines TRBV10-1 with TRBJ2-7, with 8 bases lining up with TRBD1. From germline, CDR1 is WNHNN and CDR2 SYGVQD (reference sequence). The V gene end was trimmed by 7 bases and the J gene end by 3 bases; junction bases not matched to a gene: 8. This CDR3 is built from 14 residues. The CDR3 coding sequence is TGCGCCAGCATCAGACAGGGGCGGTACTACGAGCAGTACTTC. This translates into CASIRQGRYYEQYF.

For this clone: This same CDR3 is encoded by further DNA sequences in the sample. The J gene is TRBJ2-1, the V gene TRBV9, with D tentatively TRBD2 (5 bases). The germline V and J ends were trimmed by 1 base and 5 bases, with 7 bases remaining between them. This CDR3 spans 13 amino acids. Germline V lookup: CDR1 SGDLS, CDR2 YYNGEE. The CDR3 DNA is TGTGCCAGCAGCGTAACTAGTGACAATGAGCAGTTCTTC. Amino acid sequence: CASSVTSDNEQFF. Looking up the rest from reference TRBV9 and TRBJ2-1 gives the full variable domain: DSGVTQTPKHLITATGQRVTLRCSPRSGDLSVYWYQQSLDQGLQFLIQYYNGEERAKGNILERFSAQQFPDLHSELNLSSLELGDSALYFCASSVTSDNEQFFGPGTRLTVL.

The chain links TRBV25-1 to TRBJ2-1; 8 bases map to TRBD2. Germline CDR1 reads MGHDK; CDR2 reads SYGVNS. Germline trimming cut 7 bases from V and 5 bases from J; bases unmatched to any gene: 10. The CDR3 extends over 15 amino acids. The CDR3 DNA reads as TGTGCCAGCACGGAAGCGGGAGTGTTCCACAATGAGCAGTTCTTC. Translating it yields CASTEAGVFHNEQFF.

CDR3 protein: CASSEYRGGYEQYF. The CDR3 region has the DNA TGTGCCAGCAGTGAATATAGGGGGGGGTACGAGCAGTACTTC. The J gene is TRBJ2-7, the V gene TRBV6-1, with D possibly TRBD2 on 7 matching bases. CDR1 and CDR2 (germline): MNHNS, SASEGT. This CDR3 is 14 amino acids long. Trimming left V 2 bases short and J 4 bases short, with 12 bases between.

The chain carries TRBV10-2 and TRBJ2-7, with 7 positions matching TRBD2. Trimming removed 0 bases from V and 4 bases from J; junction bases left unmatched: 15. The CDR3 spans 18 residues. The germline gives CDR1 WSHSY, CDR2 SAAADI. This chain's CDR3 is CASSESSSGWEGNYEQYF. The CDR3 DNA sequence: TGCGCCAGCAGTGAGTCGAGTTCTGGATGGGAGGGAAATTACGAGCAGTACTTC.

This chain joins TRBV4-3 and TRBJ1-4; D possibly corresponds to TRBD1 (6 bases). This CDR3 contains 13 residues. Germline CDR1 LGHNA, CDR2 YSLEER. The germline V and J ends were trimmed by 5 bases and 2 bases, with 6 bases remaining between them. CDR3 amino acids: CASSGGTNEKLFF. CDR3 sequence (DNA): TGCGCCAGCAGCGGGGGCACTAATGAAAAACTGTTTTTT.

The table lists this clone with a count of one. The gene calls are TRBV6-4 and TRBJ1-1, with a possible D match to TRBD1 (5 bases). V lost 7 bases, J lost 6 bases, and 18 bases lay in between. From germline, CDR1 is MRHNA and CDR2 SNTAGT. The CDR3 is made up of 14 amino acids. CDR3 loop: CASNHLGGGSEAFF. The CDR3 DNA reads TGTGCCAGCAACCACCTGGGGGGTGGGTCTGAAGCTTTCTTT.

J is TRBJ1-2 and V is TRBV29-1, with 8 bases lining up with TRBD1. J gave up 4 bases and V 5 bases, and 6 bases lay outside the gene matches. This CDR3 region has 13 residues. Germline-derived CDR1 and CDR2 are SQVTM and ANQGSEA. CDR3 protein: CSVSGQGSYGYTF. DNA of the CDR3: TGCAGCGTTTCCGGACAGGGATCCTATGGCTACACCTTC.

CDR3 amino acids: CATSSTQGRYGYTF. The CDR3 DNA reads as TGTGCCACCAGCAGCACACAAGGGAGGTATGGCTACACCTTC. The chain has TRBV15 and TRBJ1-2; D is undetermined. This CDR3 has 14 residues. The V end lost 3 bases, the J end lost 5 bases, and 13 bases lay between the germline ends. CDR1 and CDR2 from the germline V gene are LNHNV and YYDKDF (reference sequence).

This chain links TRBV29-1 with TRBJ2-3, with 13 bases lining up with TRBD2. The germline CDR1 and CDR2 sequences are SQVTM and ANQGSEA. Trimming at V came to 1 base and at J to 1 base, leaving 5 bases not matched to a gene. The CDR3 is made up of 17 amino acids. CDR3 DNA: TGCAGCGTTGAAGGACTAGCGGGGGGACGAGGCACAGATACGCAGTATTTT. Translated, it gives CSVEGLAGGRGTDTQYF.

This chain links TRBV6-1 with TRBJ2-7; no reliable D call. Germline CDR1 is MNHNS and CDR2 is SASEGT. This CDR3 has 12 amino acids. V lost 6 bases, J lost 1 base, and 7 bases lay in between. The CDR3 DNA sequence: TGTGCCAGCAGGGACGGGTCCTACGAGCAGTACTTC. Its translation is CASRDGSYEQYF.

The genes are TRBV7-9 and TRBJ2-3; either TRBD1 or TRBD2 may fit D (6 bases each). The CDR3 sequence is 15 residues long. Germline V lookup: CDR1 SEHNR, CDR2 FQNEAQ (reference sequence). Between the trimmed V and J ends, which lost 2 bases and 5 bases, there was a span of 14 bases. The CDR3 nucleotides are TGTGCCAGCAGCTTATTGGGGGGCCGGGGAGATACGCAGTATTTT. This codes for CASSLLGGRGDTQYF.